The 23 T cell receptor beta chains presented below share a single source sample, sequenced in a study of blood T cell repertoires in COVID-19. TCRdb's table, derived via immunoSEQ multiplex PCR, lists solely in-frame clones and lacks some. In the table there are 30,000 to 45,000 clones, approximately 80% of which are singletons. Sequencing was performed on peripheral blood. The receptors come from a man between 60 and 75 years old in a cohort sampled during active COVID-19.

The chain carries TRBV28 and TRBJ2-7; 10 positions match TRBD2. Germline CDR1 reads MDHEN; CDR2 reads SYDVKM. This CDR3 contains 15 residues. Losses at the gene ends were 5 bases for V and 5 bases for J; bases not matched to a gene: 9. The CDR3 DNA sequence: TGTGCCAGCAGTCCTACTAGCGGGGTTGCCCACGAGCAGTACTTC. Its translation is CASSPTSGVAHEQYF.

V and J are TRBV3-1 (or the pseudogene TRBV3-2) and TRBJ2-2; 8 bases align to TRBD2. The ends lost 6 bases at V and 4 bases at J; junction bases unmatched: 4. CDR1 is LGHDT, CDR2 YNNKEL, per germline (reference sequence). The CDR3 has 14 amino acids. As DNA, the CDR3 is TGTGCCAGCAGGTTTGGGACTAGCACCGGGGAGCTGTTTTTT. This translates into CASRFGTSTGELFF.

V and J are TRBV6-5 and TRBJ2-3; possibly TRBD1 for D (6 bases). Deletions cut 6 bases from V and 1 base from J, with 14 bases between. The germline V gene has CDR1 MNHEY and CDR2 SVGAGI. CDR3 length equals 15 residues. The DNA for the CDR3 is TGTGCCAGCAGCGTCCCAGGGGCCGGCACAGATACGCAGTATTTT. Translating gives CASSVPGAGTDTQYF.

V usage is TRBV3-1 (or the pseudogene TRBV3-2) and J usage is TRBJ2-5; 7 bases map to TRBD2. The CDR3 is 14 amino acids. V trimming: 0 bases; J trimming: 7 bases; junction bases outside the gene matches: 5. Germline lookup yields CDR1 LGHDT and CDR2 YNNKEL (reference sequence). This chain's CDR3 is CASSQDRGGRTQYF. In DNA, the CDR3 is TGTGCCAGCAGCCAAGACCGCGGGGGTCGGACCCAGTACTTC.

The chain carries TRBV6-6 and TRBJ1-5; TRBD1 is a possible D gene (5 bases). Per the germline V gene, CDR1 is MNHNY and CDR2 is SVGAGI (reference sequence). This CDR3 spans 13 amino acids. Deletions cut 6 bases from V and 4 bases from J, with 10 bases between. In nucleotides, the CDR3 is TGTGCCAGCAGCAAACAGGAGAATCAGCCCCAGCATTTT. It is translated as CASSKQENQPQHF.

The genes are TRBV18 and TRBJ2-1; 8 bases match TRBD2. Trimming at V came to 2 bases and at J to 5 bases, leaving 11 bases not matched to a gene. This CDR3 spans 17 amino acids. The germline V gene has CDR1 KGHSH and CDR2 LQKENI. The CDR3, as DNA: TGTGCCAGCTCACCAGGCCCCCCCAGCGGGGGTAACAATGAGCAGTTCTTC. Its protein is CASSPGPPSGGNNEQFF.

The CDR3 loop is CASSRKGPTDTQYF. Here the CDR3 DNA reads TGTGCCAGCAGCCGAAAGGGGCCCACAGATACGCAGTATTTT. This rearrangement joins TRBV7-3 to TRBJ2-3; D perhaps matches TRBD1 (5 bases). The CDR3 length is 14 residues. Trimming shortened V by 5 bases and J by 2 bases, and 11 bases separated the two germline ends. Germline V gene lookup returns CDR1 SGHTA and CDR2 FQGTGA. Full variable domain (rest looked up from reference TRBV7-3 and TRBJ2-3): GAGVSQTPSNKVTEKGKYVELRCDPISGHTALYWYRQSLGQGPEFLIYFQGTGAADDSGLPNDRFFAVRPEGSVSTLKIQRTERGDSAVYLCASSRKGPTDTQYFGPGTRLTVL.

The CDR3: CASSAPAGETQYF. The CDR3 DNA sequence: TGTGCCAGCAGCGCCCCGGCGGGCGAGACCCAGTACTTC. The chain combines TRBV9 with TRBJ2-5; a weak D match, TRBD2 (5 bases). The germline gives CDR1 SGDLS, CDR2 YYNGEE. The ends were cut back, 3 bases at V and 5 bases at J, with 11 bases in the middle. CDR3 length: 13 residues. The entire variable domain, with the rest obtained from reference TRBV9 and TRBJ2-5, is as follows: DSGVTQTPKHLITATGQRVTLRCSPRSGDLSVYWYQQSLDQGLQFLIQYYNGEERAKGNILERFSAQQFPDLHSELNLSSLELGDSALYFCASSAPAGETQYFGPGTRLLVL.

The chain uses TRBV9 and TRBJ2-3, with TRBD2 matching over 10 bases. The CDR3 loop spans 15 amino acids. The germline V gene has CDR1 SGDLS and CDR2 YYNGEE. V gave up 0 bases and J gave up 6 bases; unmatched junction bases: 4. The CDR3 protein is CASSVVSGGMDTQYF. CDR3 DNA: TGTGCCAGCAGCGTAGTTAGCGGGGGGATGGATACGCAGTATTTT.

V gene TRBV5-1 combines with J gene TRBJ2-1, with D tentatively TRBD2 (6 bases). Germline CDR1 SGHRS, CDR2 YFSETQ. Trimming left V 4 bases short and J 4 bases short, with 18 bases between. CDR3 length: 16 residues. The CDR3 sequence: CASSLSTGARYNEQFF. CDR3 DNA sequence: TGCGCCAGCAGCCTGAGCACGGGAGCCCGGTACAATGAGCAGTTCTTC. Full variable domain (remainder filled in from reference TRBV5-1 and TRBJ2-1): KAGVTQTPRYLIKTRGQQVTLSCSPISGHRSVSWYQQTPGQGLQFLFEYFSETQRNKGNFPGRFSGRQFSNSRSEMNVSTLELGDSALYLCASSLSTGARYNEQFFGPGTRLTVL.

CDR3: CASSLLTGTQHF. For the CDR3, the DNA is TGTGCCAGCAGTTTATTGACAGGGACCCAGCATTTT. V and J are TRBV28 and TRBJ1-5, with 7 bases lining up with TRBD1. With 1 base clipped from V and 11 bases from J, the junction kept 2 bases outside the gene matches. This CDR3 contains 12 residues. Germline assignment: CDR1 MDHEN and CDR2 SYDVKM.

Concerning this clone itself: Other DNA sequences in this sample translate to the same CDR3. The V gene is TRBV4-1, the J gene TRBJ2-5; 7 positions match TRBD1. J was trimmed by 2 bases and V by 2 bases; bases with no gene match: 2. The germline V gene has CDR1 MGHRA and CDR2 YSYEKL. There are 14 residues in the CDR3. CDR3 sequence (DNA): TGCGCCAGCAGCCAAAACAGGGGTCAAGAGACCCAGTACTTC. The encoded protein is CASSQNRGQETQYF.

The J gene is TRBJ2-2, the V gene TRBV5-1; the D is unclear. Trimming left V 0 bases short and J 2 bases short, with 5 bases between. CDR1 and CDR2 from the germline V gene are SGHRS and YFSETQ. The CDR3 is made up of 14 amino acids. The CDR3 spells CASSLAGNTGELFF. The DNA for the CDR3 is TGCGCCAGCAGCTTGGCAGGCAACACCGGGGAGCTGTTTTTT.

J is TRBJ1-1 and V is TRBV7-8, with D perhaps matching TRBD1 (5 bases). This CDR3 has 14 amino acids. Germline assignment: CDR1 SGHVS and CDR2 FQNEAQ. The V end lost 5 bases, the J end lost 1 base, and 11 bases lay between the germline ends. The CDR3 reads CASSVGGWNTEAFF. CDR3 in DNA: TGTGCCAGCAGCGTTGGGGGGTGGAACACTGAAGCTTTCTTT.

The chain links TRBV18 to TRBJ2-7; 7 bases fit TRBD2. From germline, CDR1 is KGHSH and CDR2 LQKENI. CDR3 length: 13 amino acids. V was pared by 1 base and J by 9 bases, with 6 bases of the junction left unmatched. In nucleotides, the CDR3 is TGTGCCAGCTCACCACGTGGGGGGGGTGCGCAGTACTTC. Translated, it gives CASSPRGGGAQYF.

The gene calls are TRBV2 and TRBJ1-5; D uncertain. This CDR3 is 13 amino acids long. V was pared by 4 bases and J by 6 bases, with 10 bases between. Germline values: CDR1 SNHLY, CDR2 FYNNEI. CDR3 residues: CASSGQRAQPQHF. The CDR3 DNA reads TGTGCCAGCAGTGGTCAGCGGGCTCAGCCCCAGCATTTT.

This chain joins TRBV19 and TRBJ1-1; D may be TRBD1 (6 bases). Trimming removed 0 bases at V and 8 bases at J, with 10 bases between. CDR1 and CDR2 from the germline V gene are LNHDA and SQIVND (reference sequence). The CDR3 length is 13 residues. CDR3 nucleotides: TGTGCCAGTAGTATAGATCCCAGGGGCGAAGCTTTCTTT. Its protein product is CASSIDPRGEAFF. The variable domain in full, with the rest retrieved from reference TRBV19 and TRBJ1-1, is DGGITQSPKYLFRKEGQNVTLSCEQNLNHDAMYWYRQDPGQGLRLIYYSQIVNDFQKGDIAEGYSVSREKKESFPLTVTSAQKNPTAFYLCASSIDPRGEAFFGQGTRLTVV.

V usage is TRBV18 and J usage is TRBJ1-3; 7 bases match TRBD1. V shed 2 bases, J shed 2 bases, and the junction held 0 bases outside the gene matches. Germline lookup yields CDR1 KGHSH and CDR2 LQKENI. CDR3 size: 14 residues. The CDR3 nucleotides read TGTGCCAGCTCACCAGACAGGGCTGGAAACACCATATATTTT. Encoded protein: CASSPDRAGNTIYF.

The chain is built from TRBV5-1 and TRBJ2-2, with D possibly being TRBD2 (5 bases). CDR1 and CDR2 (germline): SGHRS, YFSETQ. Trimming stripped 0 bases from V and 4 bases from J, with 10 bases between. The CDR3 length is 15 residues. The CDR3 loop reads CASSLGGPGTGELFF. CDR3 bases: TGCGCCAGCAGCTTGGGAGGGCCGGGCACCGGGGAGCTGTTTTTT.

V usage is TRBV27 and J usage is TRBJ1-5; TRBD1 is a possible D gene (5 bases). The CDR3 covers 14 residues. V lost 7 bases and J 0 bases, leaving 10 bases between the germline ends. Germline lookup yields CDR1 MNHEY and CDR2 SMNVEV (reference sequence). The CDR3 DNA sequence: TGTGCCAGCAAGTTAGGACATAGCAATCAGCCCCAGCATTTT. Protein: CASKLGHSNQPQHF.

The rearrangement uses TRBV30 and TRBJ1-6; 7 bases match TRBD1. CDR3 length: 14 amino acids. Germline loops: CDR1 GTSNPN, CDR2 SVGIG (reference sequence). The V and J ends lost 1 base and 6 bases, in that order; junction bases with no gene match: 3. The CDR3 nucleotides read TGTGCCTGGAGTGCCGGGACAGCTAATTCACCCCTCCACTTT. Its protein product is CAWSAGTANSPLHF.

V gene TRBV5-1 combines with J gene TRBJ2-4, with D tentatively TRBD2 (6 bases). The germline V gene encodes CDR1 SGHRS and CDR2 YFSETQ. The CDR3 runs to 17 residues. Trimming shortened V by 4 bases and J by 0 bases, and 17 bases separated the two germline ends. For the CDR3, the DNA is TGCGCCAGCAGCCCCCGGGCGGGACTCTTAGCCAAAAACATTCAGTACTTC. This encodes CASSPRAGLLAKNIQYF.

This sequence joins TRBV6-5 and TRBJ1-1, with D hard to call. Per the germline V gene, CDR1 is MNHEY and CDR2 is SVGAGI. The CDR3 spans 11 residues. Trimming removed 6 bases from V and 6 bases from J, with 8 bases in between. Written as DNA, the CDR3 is TGTGCCAGCAGGGAGGGTCCTGAAGCTTTCTTT. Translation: CASREGPEAFF.